The rows below give T cell receptor beta chains drawn from one sample of a study of cytomegalovirus exposure and HLA in healthy donors. The repertoire was sequenced with immunoSEQ multiplex PCR; TCRdb's copy has only in-frame clones and lacks some. The data contain 140,000 to 150,000 clones, 60% to 85% of them singletons. The sequenced sample was PBMCs. Receptor source: a man in his thirties or forties in good health and CMV-seronegative. Both conserved end residues are part of each CDR3. D genes are given only for firm matches. A row's size may be missing; if present it is once, few, many or a size class.

V gene	clone size	D gene	J gene	CDR3 DNA	CDR3 protein
TRBV27	-	TRBD1	TRBJ2-7	TGTGCCAGCAGCTCGGGACAGGGGGCTTTCTACGAGCAGTACTTC	CASSSGQGAFYEQYF
TRBV27	-	-	TRBJ1-3	TGTGCCAGCAGTATGACAGCGCCTGCGGACACCATATATTTT	CASSMTAPADTIYF
TRBV19	-	TRBD1	TRBJ1-1	TGTGCCAGTACGGACAGGCTGAACACTGAAGCTTTCTTT	CASTDRLNTEAFF
TRBV6-5	-	TRBD1	TRBJ2-7	TGTGCCAGCAGTCCCAAGACAGGGAACAACGAGCAGTACTTC	CASSPKTGNNEQYF
TRBV2	-	TRBD1	TRBJ1-2	TGTGCCAGCAGTGAACATACAGGGGGCGCCAAGGGCTACACCTTC	CASSEHTGGAKGYTF
TRBV18	-	TRBD2	TRBJ2-4	TGTGCCAGCTCACCACCGTCCGGGAGGGAGAACATTCAGTACTTC	CASSPPSGRENIQYF
TRBV4-1	-	TRBD2	TRBJ2-3	TGCGCCAGCAGCCAAGGACTAGCGGGAGATACGCAGTATTTT	CASSQGLAGDTQYF
TRBV5-5	-	-	TRBJ2-2	TGTGCCAGCCGCCCAACAGGAGTCGCGAACACCGGGGAGCTGTTTTTT	CASRPTGVANTGELFF
TRBV14	-	-	TRBJ2-7	TGTGCCAGCAGCCCCGTCGGACAGCGATACTACGAGCAGTACTTC	CASSPVGQRYYEQYF
TRBV2	-	TRBD1	TRBJ1-3	TGTGCCAGCAGTGATGGACAGGGGGCGATAGGAAACACCATATATTTT	CASSDGQGAIGNTIYF
TRBV30	-	-	TRBJ2-2	TGTGCCTGGGGCAGGACTGGCGCCGGGGAGCTGTTTTTT	CAWGRTGAGELFF
TRBV18	-	TRBD1	TRBJ2-5	TGTGCCAGCTCACTAGGCCTAACAGGGGATGAACAGACCCAGTACTTC	CASSLGLTGDEQTQYF
TRBV5-8	-	-	TRBJ2-6	TGTGCCAGCAGCTGGAGCCGTTCTGGGGCCAACGGCCTGACTTTC	CASSWSRSGANGLTF
TRBV6-5	-	TRBD1	TRBJ2-2	TGTGCCAGCAGTCAGGGGGCGGACACCGGGGAGCTGTTTTTT	CASSQGADTGELFF
TRBV2	-	TRBD2	TRBJ2-7	TGTGCCAGCAGAGTCACTAGCGCCTACGAGCAGTACTTC	CASRVTSAYEQYF
TRBV21-1	few	-	TRBJ2-3	TGTGCCAGCAGCAAAACAACGGGTAGCGGGGGGGGCACAGATACGCAGTATTTT	CASSKTTGSGGGTDTQYF
TRBV28	-	-	TRBJ1-1	TGTGCCAGCACCCCCGACAGATACACTGAAGCTTTCTTT	CASTPDRYTEAFF
TRBV19	-	-	TRBJ1-5	TGTGCCAGTAGCTCCCCGCCAGGGAATAGCAATCAGCCCCAGCATTTT	CASSSPPGNSNQPQHF
TRBV9	once	-	TRBJ1-3	TGTGCCAGCAGCGTCTCGGGCTCTGGAAACACCATATATTTT	CASSVSGSGNTIYF
TRBV6-6	-	TRBD1	TRBJ1-1	TGTGCCAGCAGCCGCGGACAGGGTAACACTGAAGCTTTCTTT	CASSRGQGNTEAFF
TRBV6-6	-	-	TRBJ1-2	TGTGCCGCATTAGGGGTGGACTATGGCTACACCTTC	CAALGVDYGYTF
TRBV9	-	-	TRBJ2-7	TGTGCCAGCAGCCTAGACTGGTCCTACGAGCAGTACTTC	CASSLDWSYEQYF
TRBV28	-	TRBD1	TRBJ1-1	TGTGCCAGCAGTTTAGTTCGGGACAGTAAATCGAACACTGAAGCTTTCTTT	CASSLVRDSKSNTEAFF
TRBV9	-	-	TRBJ1-2	TGTGCCAGCAGCGTACGGGCCCAGCCAGGGGACTATGGCTACACCTTC	CASSVRAQPGDYGYTF
TRBV18	-	TRBD1	TRBJ2-6	TGTGCCAGCTCACCTTCCTTGGACAGGGCGAGGCCTGGGGCCAACGTCCTGACTTTC	CASSPSLDRARPGANVLTF
TRBV9	-	-	TRBJ2-7	TGTGCCAGCAGCGGGGGAGATGGGGTCGAGCAGTACTTC	CASSGGDGVEQYF
TRBV5-6	few	-	TRBJ2-3	TGTGCCAGCAGCCACGCCAGCGGGAGCACAGATACGCAGTATTTT	CASSHASGSTDTQYF
TRBV7-6	-	TRBD2	TRBJ2-1	TGTGCCAGCAGCTCAAGCGTGGGAGGGTTGGGAGGGCAGTTCTTC	CASSSSVGGLGGQFF
TRBV5-1	-	-	TRBJ2-3	TGCGCCAGCAGCTGGAATGGGGAGCCTAGCACAGATACGCAGTATTTT	CASSWNGEPSTDTQYF
TRBV6-1	-	TRBD2	TRBJ2-1	TGTGCCAGCAGTGAATTGGGACTAGCGGGGAACAATGAGCAGTTCTTC	CASSELGLAGNNEQFF
TRBV27	-	-	TRBJ1-3	TGTGCCAGCAGTTTAAGACGCCCGGGTGGAGGGTACACCATATATTTT	CASSLRRPGGGYTIYF
TRBV6-6	-	-	TRBJ1-2	TGTGCCAGCAGTCGGGGTACTAACTATGGCTACACCTTC	CASSRGTNYGYTF
TRBV5-4	-	TRBD2	TRBJ2-7	TGTGCCAGCAGCCCGGTGGGGACTAGGGGTGCCTACGAGCAGTACTTC	CASSPVGTRGAYEQYF
TRBV15	-	-	TRBJ2-1	TGTGCCACCAGCAGGGGGACTGCAAATGAGCAGTTCTTC	CATSRGTANEQFF
TRBV29-1	-	-	TRBJ2-5	TGCAGCGTTGTGGCAGGGGAAGAGACCCAGTACTTC	CSVVAGEETQYF
TRBV11-3	once	-	TRBJ1-1	TGTGCCAGCAGCTTGAGGAGGAACACTGAAGCTTTCTTT	CASSLRRNTEAFF
TRBV2	-	-	TRBJ1-1	TGTGCCAGCACTTTCGGGGGGGACACTGAAGCTTTCTTT	CASTFGGDTEAFF
TRBV19	few	-	TRBJ2-3	TGTGCCGTTACAGGGTGGGATACGCAGTATTTT	CAVTGWDTQYF
TRBV10-2	many	TRBD1	TRBJ2-7	TGCGCCAGCAGCCACGGACAGGGGGACTACGAGCAGTACTTC	CASSHGQGDYEQYF
TRBV2	-	-	TRBJ2-3	TGTGCCAGCAGTGAAGACAATACGCAGTATTTT	CASSEDNTQYF
TRBV7-8	-	TRBD1	TRBJ2-2	TGTGCCAGCAGCCCTACAGGGGTGGACACCGGGGAGCTGTTTTTT	CASSPTGVDTGELFF
TRBV5-1	-	-	TRBJ2-7	TGCGCCAGCAGCTTGGGTGTAGCCTCCTACGAGCAGTACTTC	CASSLGVASYEQYF
TRBV4-2	-	-	TRBJ2-7	TGTGCCAGCAGCCAAGTGGGGGGGCAGAACGAGCAGTACTTC	CASSQVGGQNEQYF
TRBV5-1	-	-	TRBJ1-2	TGCGCCAGCAGCTTGGAAGAGATCTATGGCTACACCTTC	CASSLEEIYGYTF
TRBV7-2	few	-	TRBJ1-3	TGTGCCAGCAGCTTAGTACCGACAGCCGGAAACACCATATATTTT	CASSLVPTAGNTIYF
TRBV6-1	-	TRBD2	TRBJ2-5	TGTGCCAGCAGGGAACCGGGACTAGCGGGTCCCGTGCCGACCCAGTACTTC	CASREPGLAGPVPTQYF
TRBV10-3	once	-	TRBJ1-1	TGTGCCATCAGTGGGATCAGGTCGCAGGATGGAACTGAAGCTTTCTTT	CAISGIRSQDGTEAFF
TRBV11-2	-	TRBD1	TRBJ1-1	TGTGCCAGCAGCTTTACAGGGGGCCTTGAAGCTTTCTTT	CASSFTGGLEAFF
TRBV11-3	once	TRBD1	TRBJ1-1	TGTGCCAGCAGCCCAACTCCGGGACAGGCGGGGAACACTGAAGCTTTCTTT	CASSPTPGQAGNTEAFF